The T cell receptor beta chain under discussion was sequenced for a study of blood T cells in healthy people across ages. Study-level findings and limits: A greater number of naive CD4+ cells and higher diversity distinguished long-lived donors from aged donors.

As concerns this clonotype: Its matching antigen is unknown.

Using a J-beta primer mix together with a sample-barcoded 5' primer, a second PCR was run for roughly 6 to 12 cycles. TCRdb called the 5' RACE reads again in MiXCR, with one record for every CDR3 protein. This sample has about 800,000 distinct CDR3 sequences, with 55% to 70% found just once. The study recruited healthy Caucasian donors from Russia who were aged roughly 6 to 90. Investigators took ten milliliters of peripheral blood from every donor. Samples had at least 6.5 million PBMCs isolated from them. Trimming took off 7 bases at V and 7 bases at J, with 20 bases between the two ends. The CDR3 contains 14 residues. Germline loops: CDR1 SQVTM, CDR2 ANQGSEA.

This sequence originates from a man aged 25 to 40 in good health. This chain connects TRBV29-1 to TRBJ2-1; a possible D gene is TRBD2 (7 bases). Sequencing was done on a sample of blood. CDR3 sequence: CSAFGGGRGNEQFF. The CDR3 DNA reads TGCAGCGCCTTCGGGGGCGGGAGAGGAAATGAGCAGTTCTTC.